This TCR beta chain originates from a study of blood T cell repertoires in COVID-19. Across the study: Spain, Italy and the United States supplied samples that represented acute and convalescent COVID-19. T cells, B-cell-depleted T cells, or PBMCs provided the cDNA or gDNA that served as material.

Authors' processing steps: Nucleated cell counts were estimated from reference gene primer amplification. The table came from immunoSEQ multiplex PCR; TCRdb's copy has only in-frame clones and leaves some out. D and trimming were read from the DNA, whereas the V and J calls and clone size are those reported in that table. Of some 42,000 clones detected, 88% appear once; the ten largest clones hold approximately 2.4%. The sequence was obtained from a human donor in a cohort sampled during active COVID-19. The sequenced material came from peripheral blood.

CDR3 sequence: CASSRTEYYEQYF. The CDR3 bases are TGTGCCAGTAGTAGGACAGAGTACTACGAGCAGTACTTC. The rearrangement links TRBV19 to TRBJ2-7, with D possibly TRBD1 on 6 matching bases. Trimming stripped 4 bases from V and 3 bases from J, with 10 bases between. CDR1 is LNHDA and CDR2 is SQIVND in the germline V gene (reference sequence). The CDR3 runs 13 residues. The complete variable domain, with remaining parts taken from reference TRBV19 and TRBJ2-7, reads DGGITQSPKYLFRKEGQNVTLSCEQNLNHDAMYWYRQDPGQGLRLIYYSQIVNDFQKGDIAEGYSVSREKKESFPLTVTSAQKNPTAFYLCASSRTEYYEQYFGPGTRLTVT.